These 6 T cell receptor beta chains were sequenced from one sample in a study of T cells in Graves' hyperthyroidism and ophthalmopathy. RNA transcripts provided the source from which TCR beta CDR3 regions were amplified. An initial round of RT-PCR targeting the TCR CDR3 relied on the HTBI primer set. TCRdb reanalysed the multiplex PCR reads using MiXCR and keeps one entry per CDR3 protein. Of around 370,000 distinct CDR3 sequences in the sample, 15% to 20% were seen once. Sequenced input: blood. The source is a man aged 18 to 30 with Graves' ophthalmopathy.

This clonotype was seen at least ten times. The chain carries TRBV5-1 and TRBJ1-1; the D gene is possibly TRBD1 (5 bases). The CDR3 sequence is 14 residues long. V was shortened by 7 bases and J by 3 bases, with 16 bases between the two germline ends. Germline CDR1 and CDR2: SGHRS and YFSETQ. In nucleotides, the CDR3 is TGCGCCAGCCTTTTGGGGGGGGGGGACACTGAAGCTTTCTTT. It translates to CASLLGGGDTEAFF.

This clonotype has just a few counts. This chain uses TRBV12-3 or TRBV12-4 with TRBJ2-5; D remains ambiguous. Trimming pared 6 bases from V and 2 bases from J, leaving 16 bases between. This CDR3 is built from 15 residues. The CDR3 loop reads CASSTGVGIQETQYF. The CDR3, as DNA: TGTGCCAGCAGCACCGGCGTGGGGATTCAAGAGACCCAGTACTTC.

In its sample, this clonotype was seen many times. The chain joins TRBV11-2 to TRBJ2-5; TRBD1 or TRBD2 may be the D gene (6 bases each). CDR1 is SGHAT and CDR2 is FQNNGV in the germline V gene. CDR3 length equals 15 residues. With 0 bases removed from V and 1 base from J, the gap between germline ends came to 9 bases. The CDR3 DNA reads TGTGCCAGCAGCTTAGATGGAGGGGGCCAAGAGACCCAGTACTTC. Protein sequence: CASSLDGGGQETQYF. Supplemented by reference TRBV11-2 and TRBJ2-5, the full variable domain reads EAGVAQSPRYKIIEKRQSVAFWCNPISGHATLYWYQQILGQGPKLLIQFQNNGVVDDSQLPKDRFSAERLKGVDSTLKIQPAKLEDSAVYLCASSLDGGGQETQYFGPGTRLLVL.

For the CDR3, the DNA is TGTGCCAGCAGTGTAGGGGGGGGGCCCGCAGATACGCAGTATTTT. It yields the protein CASSVGGGPADTQYF. The rearrangement joins TRBV2 to TRBJ2-3; possible D gene TRBD2, 7 bases. The CDR3 is 15 residues long. Per the germline V gene, CDR1 is SNHLY and CDR2 is FYNNEI. The V gene lost 4 bases and the J gene lost 4 bases, with 15 bases spanning the gap. Combining the CDR3 with reference TRBV2 and TRBJ2-3 gives the whole variable domain EPEVTQTPSHQVTQMGQEVILRCVPISNHLYFYWYRQILGQKVEFLVSFYNNEISEKSEIFDDQFSVERPDGSNFTLKIRSTKLEDSAMYFCASSVGGGPADTQYFGPGTRLTVL.

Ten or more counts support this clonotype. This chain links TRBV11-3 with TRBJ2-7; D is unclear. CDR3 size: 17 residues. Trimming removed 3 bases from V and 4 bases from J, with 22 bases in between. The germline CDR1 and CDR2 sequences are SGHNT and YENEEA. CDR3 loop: CASSLERHLMDRYEQYF. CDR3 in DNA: TGTGCCAGCAGCTTGGAGAGACACCTTATGGATCGGTACGAGCAGTACTTC.

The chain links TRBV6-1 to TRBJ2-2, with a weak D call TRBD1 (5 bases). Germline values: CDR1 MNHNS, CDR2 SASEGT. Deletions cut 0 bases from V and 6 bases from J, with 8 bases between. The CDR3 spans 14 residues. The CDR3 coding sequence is TGTGCCAGCAGTGAAGCGAAAGGGGCCGGGGAGCTGTTTTTT. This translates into CASSEAKGAGELFF.